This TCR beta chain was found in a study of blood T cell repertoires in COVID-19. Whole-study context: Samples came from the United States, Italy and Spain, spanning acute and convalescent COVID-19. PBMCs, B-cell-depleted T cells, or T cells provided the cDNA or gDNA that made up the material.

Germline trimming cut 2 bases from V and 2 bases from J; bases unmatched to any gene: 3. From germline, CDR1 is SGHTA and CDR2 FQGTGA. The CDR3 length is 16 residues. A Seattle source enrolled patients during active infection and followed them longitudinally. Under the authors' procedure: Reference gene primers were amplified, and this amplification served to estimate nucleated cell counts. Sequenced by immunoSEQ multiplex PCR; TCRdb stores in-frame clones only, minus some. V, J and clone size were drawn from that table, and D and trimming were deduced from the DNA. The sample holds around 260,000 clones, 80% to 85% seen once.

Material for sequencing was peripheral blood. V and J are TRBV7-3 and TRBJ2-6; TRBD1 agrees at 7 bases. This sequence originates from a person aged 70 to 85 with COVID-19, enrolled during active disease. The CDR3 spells CASSLDRATGANVLTF. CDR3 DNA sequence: TGTGCCAGCAGCTTAGACAGGGCTACTGGGGCCAACGTCCTGACTTTC.